Each of the 26 T cell receptor beta chains below was sequenced from the same sample in a study of vaccination and CD4 T cells after COVID-19. No antigen is known for these receptors. Described treatment: roughly 10-day PBMC culture with coronavirus spike peptide pools or control peptides (ViraFEST assay). The Oncomine TCR Beta short-read assay generated sequence data from the DNA of cultured CD4+ T cells. TCRdb reanalysed the PCR reads using MiXCR and keeps one entry per CDR3 protein. The data contain 15,000 to 20,000 distinct CDR3 sequences, approximately 71% of them singletons. What was sequenced was CD4+ T cells from blood, cultured in vitro. The receptors stem from a human donor who had recovered from COVID-19.

CDR3 residues: CASRLSYGYTF. The DNA of the CDR3 is TGTGCCAGCAGGCTCTCCTATGGCTACACCTTC. V and J are TRBV2 and TRBJ1-2; D gene unclear. CDR3 length: 11 residues. Per germline, CDR1 SNHLY and CDR2 FYNNEI. The V and J ends lost 6 bases and 4 bases respectively, with 6 bases between them.

The genes are TRBV20-1 and TRBJ2-7, with a weak D call TRBD1 (5 bases). This CDR3 spans 15 amino acids. V was trimmed by 5 bases and J by 0 bases, leaving 17 bases between them. CDR1 and CDR2 (germline): DFQATT, SNEGSKA (reference sequence). The CDR3 region is CSAFPGQGRSYEQYF. CDR3 DNA sequence: TGCAGTGCTTTTCCAGGGCAGGGTCGCTCCTACGAGCAGTACTTC.

The chain couples TRBV6-1 to TRBJ2-7; 7 bases align to TRBD1. With 5 bases clipped from V and 1 base from J, the junction kept 11 bases outside the gene matches. The length of the CDR3 is 16 residues. Per the germline V gene, CDR1 is MNHNS and CDR2 is SASEGT. The CDR3 sequence: CASSRSQGTASYEQYF. CDR3 coding DNA: TGTGCCAGCAGTCGTTCCCAGGGGACAGCGTCCTACGAGCAGTACTTC.

The chain combines TRBV10-2 with TRBJ1-1; weak D call: TRBD1 (5 bases). The CDR3 is 12 residues long. V shed 8 bases and J shed 3 bases, with 10 bases lying between them. The germline CDR1 and CDR2 sequences are WSHSY and SAAADI. The CDR3 DNA reads TGCGCCAGCGGCGGGGGGTACACTGAAGCTTTCTTT. Translation gives CASGGGYTEAFF.

This clonotype was seen only once. The V call is TRBV7-2, the J call TRBJ2-6; no clear D. CDR1 and CDR2 (germline): SGHTA, FQGNSA. V shed 5 bases and J shed 0 bases, with 14 bases lying between them. CDR3 length: 17 residues. CDR3 residues: CASSPAPSGSGANVLTF. The CDR3 bases are TGTGCCAGCAGCCCCGCCCCCAGTGGCTCTGGGGCCAACGTCCTGACTTTC. The full variable domain, its missing parts supplied by reference TRBV7-2 and TRBJ2-6, is GAGVSQSPSNKVTEKGKDVELRCDPISGHTALYWYRQSLGQGLEFLIYFQGNSAPDKSGLPSDRFSAERTGGSVSTLTIQRTQQEDSAVYLCASSPAPSGSGANVLTFGAGSRLTVL.

This clonotype was seen just once. This sequence joins TRBV20-1 and TRBJ1-2; D call uncertain. Germline-derived CDR1 and CDR2 are DFQATT and SNEGSKA (reference sequence). Trimming left V 3 bases short and J 4 bases short, with 6 bases between. CDR3 length: 11 residues. This CDR3 reads CSASPLYGYTF. For the CDR3, the DNA is TGCAGTGCTAGCCCCCTCTATGGCTACACCTTC.

This clonotype was recorded only once. This sequence joins TRBV6-1 and TRBJ1-1, with D perhaps TRBD1 (6 bases). V was trimmed by 10 bases and J by 1 base, leaving 13 bases between them. CDR3 length: 13 residues. Germline lookup yields CDR1 MNHNS and CDR2 SASEGT. CDR3 sequence (DNA): TGTGCCACCCGGACAGCCTGGAACACTGAAGCTTTCTTT. It specifies CATRTAWNTEAFF.

In nucleotides, the CDR3 is TGTGGGACTAAGGGGATAGTGTGGGTGAAAGCTTTCTTT. Translating it yields CGTKGIVWVKAFF. V is TRBV28 and J is TRBJ1-1; D may be TRBD1 (5 bases). This CDR3 region has 13 residues. Germline CDR1 and CDR2: MDHEN and SYDVKM.

J is TRBJ2-2 and V is TRBV27, with D tentatively TRBD1 (5 bases). Trimming took off 6 bases at V and 5 bases at J, with 19 bases between the two ends. The CDR3 length is 16 residues. Germline V gene sequence: CDR1 MNHEY, CDR2 SMNVEV (reference sequence). The CDR3 region is CASSNQGALGTGELFF. CDR3 sequence (DNA): TGTGCCAGCAGCAATCAAGGGGCGCTGGGGACCGGGGAGCTGTTTTTT.

The rearrangement uses TRBV27 and TRBJ1-2, with 7 bases that match TRBD1. V shed 2 bases, J shed 8 bases, and the junction held 17 bases outside the gene matches. The CDR3 has 17 amino acids. The germline CDR1 and CDR2 sequences are MNHEY and SMNVEV (reference sequence). The CDR3 reads CASSLRPSRGWSWGYTF. The CDR3 nucleotides are TGTGCCAGCAGTTTAAGACCCAGCAGGGGGTGGAGTTGGGGCTACACCTTC.

In DNA, the CDR3 is TGCAGTGCACCAACCTCCCTGACAGGAGGCAACACTGAAGCTTTCTTT. This gives the protein CSAPTSLTGGNTEAFF. The chain has TRBV20-1 and TRBJ1-1; D is possibly TRBD1 (6 bases). The germline V gene encodes CDR1 DFQATT and CDR2 SNEGSKA (reference sequence). The CDR3 contains 16 residues. V lost 6 bases, J lost 2 bases, and 22 bases lay in between.

The V call is TRBV6-2 or TRBV6-3, the J call TRBJ2-5; 13 nucleotides line up with TRBD2. The J segment lost 5 bases and the V segment lost 6 bases, leaving 6 bases of the junction unmatched. Germline assignment: CDR1 MNHEY and CDR2 SVGEGT. The CDR3 has 15 residues. CDR3 protein: CASRRGTSGKETQYF. The CDR3 DNA reads as TGTGCCAGCAGGCGAGGGACTAGCGGGAAGGAGACCCAGTACTTC.

The V gene is TRBV29-1, the J gene TRBJ1-3; the D gene is possibly TRBD1 (6 bases). This CDR3 has 18 residues. Germline CDR1 is SQVTM and CDR2 is ANQGSEA. V lost 3 bases, J lost 0 bases, and 21 bases lay in between. The DNA for the CDR3 is TGCAGCGTTGAGACCGGACAGCCGACATCCCGCTCTGGAAACACCATATATTTT. Translated, it gives CSVETGQPTSRSGNTIYF.

This clonotype turned up a few times. The chain employs TRBV7-2 and TRBJ2-1; no clear D. Germline V lookup: CDR1 SGHTA, CDR2 FQGNSA. The CDR3 contains 13 residues. V lost 8 bases, J lost 6 bases, and 14 bases lay in between. The CDR3: CASAVERTNEQFF. CDR3 nucleotide sequence: TGTGCCAGCGCGGTGGAAAGAACCAATGAGCAGTTCTTC. Looking up the rest from reference TRBV7-2 and TRBJ2-1 gives the full variable domain: GAGVSQSPSNKVTEKGKDVELRCDPISGHTALYWYRQSLGQGLEFLIYFQGNSAPDKSGLPSDRFSAERTGGSVSTLTIQRTQQEDSAVYLCASAVERTNEQFFGPGTRLTVL.

The chain is built from TRBV21-1 and TRBJ2-1; the D call of TRBD1 is as the table states it, not checked on the DNA. TRBV21-1 is reported as a pseudogene. The CDR3 is 15 residues long. The CDR3 sequence: CASSPPPSACNEQFF. As DNA, the CDR3 is TGTGCCAGCAGCCCTCCCCCCTCGGCATGCAATGAGCAGTTCTTC.

The chain has TRBV19 and TRBJ1-5, with D perhaps matching TRBD1 (6 bases). This CDR3 spans 15 amino acids. V lost 6 bases and J 3 bases, leaving 15 bases between the germline ends. Per germline, CDR1 LNHDA and CDR2 SQIVND (reference sequence). The CDR3 spells CASRGTGQANQPQHF. As DNA, the CDR3 is TGTGCCAGTAGGGGAACAGGGCAGGCCAATCAGCCCCAGCATTTT.

This chain joins TRBV6-1 and TRBJ2-2, with D possibly matching TRBD2 (6 bases). The V and J ends lost 7 bases and 10 bases respectively, with 13 bases between them. The CDR3 is made up of 12 amino acids. Germline loops: CDR1 MNHNS, CDR2 SASEGT. The CDR3 protein is CASKIGTAELFF. CDR3 nucleotide sequence: TGTGCCAGCAAGATCGGGACTGCGGAGCTGTTTTTT.

This sequence joins TRBV15 and TRBJ1-1; 8 nucleotides align to TRBD1. With 5 bases clipped from V and 11 bases from J, the junction kept 13 bases outside the gene matches. Germline CDR1 LNHNV, CDR2 YYDKDF (reference sequence). CDR3 length: 14 residues. The CDR3 protein is CATSLERTGYLAFF. CDR3 nucleotides: TGTGCCACCAGCCTTGAGAGGACAGGGTATTTGGCTTTCTTT.

CDR3 nucleotide sequence: TGTGCCAGTAGCCCATTGGAGGGGCGAACTAACTATGGCTACACCTTC. It encodes CASSPLEGRTNYGYTF. This chain connects TRBV19 to TRBJ1-2; maybe TRBD1 (5 bases). V shed 6 bases and J shed 0 bases, with 17 bases lying between them. Per the germline V gene, CDR1 is LNHDA and CDR2 is SQIVND (reference sequence). This CDR3 spans 16 amino acids.

The chain has TRBV7-2 and TRBJ1-3, with 7 bases lining up with TRBD1. This CDR3 is 16 amino acids long. The V gene end was trimmed by 0 bases and the J gene end by 2 bases; junction bases not matched to a gene: 4. Germline loops: CDR1 SGHTA, CDR2 FQGNSA. The CDR3 coding sequence is TGTGCCAGCAGCTTAGCCCCAACAGGGGCTGGAAACACCATATATTTT. Amino acids: CASSLAPTGAGNTIYF.

The gene calls are TRBV4-1 and TRBJ1-5, with 7 positions matching TRBD1. The CDR3 contains 17 residues. Per germline, CDR1 MGHRA and CDR2 YSYEKL. Trimming at V came to 0 bases and at J to 0 bases, leaving 5 bases not matched to a gene. DNA for the CDR3: TGCGCCAGCAGCCAAGATTGGGCAGGGGGTAGCAATCAGCCCCAGCATTTT. Its translation is CASSQDWAGGSNQPQHF.

This sequence joins TRBV25-1 and TRBJ2-7; D is unclear. Germline V CDR1 and CDR2: MGHDK, SYGVNS. Trimming shortened V by 6 bases and J by 3 bases, and 9 bases separated the two germline ends. This CDR3 contains 12 residues. This CDR3 is CASSARDYEQYF. For the CDR3, the DNA is TGTGCCAGCAGCGCTAGGGACTACGAGCAGTACTTC.

V and J are TRBV6-1 and TRBJ1-5; 11 bases match TRBD1. CDR3 length equals 18 residues. In germline, CDR1 is MNHNS, CDR2 SASEGT. The V and J ends lost 4 bases and 0 bases, in that order; junction bases with no gene match: 8. CDR3 loop: CASSARDRGNPSNQPQHF. The CDR3 nucleotides are TGTGCCAGCAGTGCCCGGGACAGGGGGAACCCTAGCAATCAGCCCCAGCATTTT.

This chain uses TRBV7-9 with TRBJ2-3; TRBD1 is a possible D gene (5 bases). From germline, CDR1 is SEHNR and CDR2 FQNEAQ (reference sequence). The CDR3 length is 15 residues. V lost 1 base to trimming and J lost 2 bases, with 10 bases between them. Here the CDR3 reads CASSLVPGLTDTQYF. Here the CDR3 DNA reads TGTGCCAGCAGCTTAGTGCCAGGGCTCACAGATACGCAGTATTTT.

The chain is built from TRBV27 and TRBJ2-4; 10 nucleotides match TRBD2. V was clipped by 3 bases and J by 0 bases; unmatched bases: 11. The CDR3 is 19 amino acids. Germline V gene sequence: CDR1 MNHEY, CDR2 SMNVEV (reference sequence). CDR3 sequence (DNA): TGTGCCAGCAGTTTTAGCGGGAGGACCCGGGGACTAGCCAAAAACATTCAGTACTTC. Its translation: CASSFSGRTRGLAKNIQYF.

This chain links TRBV7-2 with TRBJ1-1; no clear D. The CDR3 contains 12 residues. The V end lost 2 bases, the J end lost 5 bases, and 6 bases lay between the germline ends. Germline V gene data show CDR1 as SGHTA and CDR2 as FQGNSA. DNA of the CDR3: TGTGCCAGCAGCTTATTGGGTACTGAAGCTTTCTTT. Its protein product is CASSLLGTEAFF. Drawing the rest from reference TRBV7-2 and TRBJ1-1, the complete variable domain is GAGVSQSPSNKVTEKGKDVELRCDPISGHTALYWYRQSLGQGLEFLIYFQGNSAPDKSGLPSDRFSAERTGGSVSTLTIQRTQQEDSAVYLCASSLLGTEAFFGQGTRLTVV.